The 12 T cell receptor beta chains given below trace back to one sample, sequenced in a study of T-cell reconstitution after alpha-beta-depleted transplantation in children. Unique molecular identifiers were incorporated into the prepared TCRbeta library. TCRdb called the PCR reads again in MiXCR, with one record for every CDR3 protein. The sample records around 500,000 distinct CDR3 sequences, 23% being singletons. The sequencing used PBMCs, mostly from graft donor cells, collected 360 days after TCRalphabeta/CD19-depleted stem cell transplant. These receptors came from a boy less than two years old who had a stem cell transplant for acute myeloid leukemia, so the T cells may come from the graft donor.

This clonotype was found a few times. The rearrangement uses TRBV20-1 and TRBJ2-5; D call uncertain. The CDR3 contains 15 residues. V dropped 1 base and J dropped 0 bases, with 12 bases sitting between them. Germline V lookup: CDR1 DFQATT, CDR2 SNEGSKA (reference sequence). The CDR3 here is CSARVVYNNQETQYF. DNA for the CDR3: TGCAGTGCTAGAGTGGTCTACAACAACCAAGAGACCCAGTACTTC.

Ten or more counts support this clonotype. The chain combines TRBV20-1 with TRBJ1-5; the D gene is possibly TRBD1 (5 bases). The CDR3 has 15 residues. Trimming removed 5 bases at V and 0 bases at J, with 14 bases between. The germline V gene encodes CDR1 DFQATT and CDR2 SNEGSKA (reference sequence). CDR3 residues: CSAFGGVYSNQPQHF. Here the CDR3 DNA reads TGCAGTGCTTTCGGAGGGGTTTATAGCAATCAGCCCCAGCATTTT.

As to this clonotype: At one boundary the junction diverges from the germline segment, which might be a read error. This sequence joins TRBV12-3 or TRBV12-4 and TRBJ2-3; 12 bases line up with TRBD2. The CDR3 extends over 19 amino acids. CDR3 sequence (DNA): TGTGCCTGCAGGCCCCAGGGACTAGCGGGCGTACTACGCACAGATACGCAGTATTTT. Translation gives CACRPQGLAGVLRTDTQYF.

This clonotype appeared a few times. The chain has TRBV6-1 and TRBJ1-1; perhaps TRBD1 as D (6 bases). This CDR3 region has 15 residues. Trimming stripped 2 bases from V and 5 bases from J, with 15 bases between. CDR1 MNHNS and CDR2 SASEGT come from the germline V gene. This CDR3 is CASSERGIVTTEAFF. CDR3 DNA sequence: TGTGCCAGCAGTGAAAGGGGGATCGTCACAACTGAAGCTTTCTTT.

This clonotype was seen just once. A read error is possible here, since a much larger clone lies one base away. The CDR3 carries no conserved terminal phenylalanine or tryptophan, so it likely arises from a read error. The chain couples TRBV5-1 to TRBJ1-1; possible D gene TRBD1, 6 bases. Trimming removed 4 bases from V and 4 bases from J, with 14 bases in between. The CDR3 sequence is 14 residues long. CDR1 is SGHRS, CDR2 YFSETQ, per germline. The chain's CDR3 is CASSRFEGGTEAFS. The CDR3 nucleotides are TGCGCCAGCAGCCGTTTTGAGGGGGGCACTGAAGCTTTCTCT.

This clonotype came up many times. The V call is TRBV7-9, the J call TRBJ2-4; 7 bases line up with TRBD2. With 6 bases clipped from V and 1 base from J, the junction kept 9 bases outside the gene matches. CDR1 and CDR2 from the germline V gene are SEHNR and FQNEAQ (reference sequence). The CDR3 covers 16 residues. CDR3 sequence: CASSSGSGWAKNIQYF. The CDR3 DNA sequence: TGTGCCAGCAGTTCCGGTAGCGGGTGGGCCAAAAACATTCAGTACTTC.

This clonotype was observed many times. The V and J genes are TRBV20-1 and TRBJ2-1; 8 bases align to TRBD1. J was trimmed by 6 bases and V by 5 bases; bases with no gene match: 12. Looked up from germline, CDR1 is DFQATT and CDR2 is SNEGSKA (reference sequence). The CDR3 sequence is 15 residues long. The CDR3 bases are TGCAGTGCTGATCCCCCGGACAGGGTTTTCAATGAGCAGTTCTTC. Protein sequence: CSADPPDRVFNEQFF.

This clonotype was seen more than once but under ten times. The chain is built from TRBV20-1 and TRBJ2-3; TRBD2 is a possible D gene (6 bases). Germline CDR1 is DFQATT and CDR2 is SNEGSKA (reference sequence). Trimming pared 1 base from V and 0 bases from J, leaving 11 bases between. The length of the CDR3 is 15 residues. For the CDR3, the DNA is TGCAGTGCTAGAGTTTGGCGGGGTAGCACAGATACGCAGTATTTT. This translates into CSARVWRGSTDTQYF.

This sequence joins TRBV10-3 and TRBJ2-3; no firm D call. The V and J ends lost 6 bases and 2 bases respectively, with 3 bases between them. The length of the CDR3 is 11 residues. Looked up from germline, CDR1 is ENHRY and CDR2 is SYGVKD. The CDR3 loop reads CAIRNTDTQYF. The CDR3 DNA sequence: TGTGCCATCAGGAACACAGATACGCAGTATTTT.

The chain has TRBV6-4 and TRBJ1-2; 7 nucleotides line up with TRBD1. There are 15 residues in the CDR3. Germline assignment: CDR1 MRHNA and CDR2 SNTAGT. J was trimmed by 0 bases and V by 2 bases; bases with no gene match: 3. The DNA of the CDR3 is TGTGCCAGCAGTGACGACAGGGTAGCTAACTATGGCTACACCTTC. Translating gives CASSDDRVANYGYTF.

This clonotype was seen more than once but under ten times. J is TRBJ1-1 and V is TRBV29-1, with TRBD1 as a possible D gene (6 bases). V lost 5 bases to trimming and J lost 8 bases, with 9 bases between them. The CDR3 sequence is 10 residues long. Germline assignment: CDR1 SQVTM and CDR2 ANQGSEA. The CDR3 loop is CSVLTGEAFF. Written as DNA, the CDR3 is TGCAGCGTTCTGACAGGCGAAGCTTTCTTT.

The chain is built from TRBV6-1 and TRBJ1-6; 9 bases are shared with TRBD1. The CDR3 is 16 residues long. Germline assignment: CDR1 MNHNS and CDR2 SASEGT. V dropped 6 bases and J dropped 6; count of bases not matched to a gene: 9. The CDR3 region has the DNA TGTGCCAGCAGCCCGGGACAGGGAAAGGGTAATTCACCCCTCCACTTT. Amino acids: CASSPGQGKGNSPLHF.